What follows are 31 T cell receptor beta chains derived from one specimen sequenced in a study of OX40 agonist ivuxolimab in advanced cancers. Clones were read by immunoSEQ multiplex PCR, and TCRdb kept only the in-frame ones, dropping some. The table includes 60,000 to 100,000 clones, under 95% detected once. The starting material was CD4+ or CD8+ T cells sorted from blood, obtained in a trial of the OX40 agonist ivuxolimab. The receptor set was obtained from an adult with an advanced solid tumor such as melanoma, head and neck, liver or kidney cancer.

This chain connects TRBV7-8 to TRBJ2-7, with 10 bases lining up with TRBD2. Looked up from germline, CDR1 is SGHVS and CDR2 is FQNEAQ. The CDR3 length is 14 residues. Losses at the gene ends were 6 bases for V and 6 bases for J; bases not matched to a gene: 8. The CDR3, as DNA: TGTGCCAGCAGTTACTCTAGCGGGGGACCCGAGCAGTACTTC. Its protein product is CASSYSSGGPEQYF.

V usage is TRBV19 and J usage is TRBJ1-1; no reliable D call. Germline CDR1 reads LNHDA; CDR2 reads SQIVND (reference sequence). The germline V and J ends were trimmed by 3 bases and 3 bases, with 8 bases remaining between them. The CDR3 contains 13 residues. For the CDR3, the DNA is TGTGCCAGTAGTATCCCCGGGTACACTGAAGCTTTCTTT. Translated, it gives CASSIPGYTEAFF.

The chain combines TRBV10-3 with TRBJ2-5; the D gene is possibly TRBD1 (7 bases). V was trimmed by 5 bases and J by 4 bases, leaving 20 bases between them. This CDR3 region has 16 residues. Germline CDR1 and CDR2: ENHRY and SYGVKD. DNA of the CDR3: TGTGCCATCAGTCCTGACAGGGTAGGGGGAGGAGAGACCCAGTACTTC. Amino acid sequence: CAISPDRVGGGETQYF.

V is TRBV9 and J is TRBJ2-2; D is possibly TRBD1 or TRBD2 (5 bases each). V was clipped by 0 bases and J by 1 base, with 13 bases between them. Germline V lookup: CDR1 SGDLS, CDR2 YYNGEE. CDR3 size: 17 residues. CDR3 sequence: CASSVARDPRNTGELFF. Written as DNA, the CDR3 is TGTGCCAGCAGCGTAGCTAGGGACCCAAGGAACACCGGGGAGCTGTTTTTT.

The chain combines TRBV6-1 with TRBJ1-2; D is perhaps TRBD1 (5 bases). This CDR3 spans 15 amino acids. CDR1 and CDR2 from the germline V gene are MNHNS and SASEGT. The V end was cut by 4 bases, the J end by 5 bases, with 17 bases between. DNA of the CDR3: TGTGCCAGCAGTGGCCGCCAGGTGGGGGGGTATGGCTACACCTTC. It translates to CASSGRQVGGYGYTF.

The chain joins TRBV4-3 to TRBJ2-7, with D unresolved. The V end was cut by 0 bases, the J end by 6 bases, with 9 bases between. This CDR3 is 13 amino acids long. CDR1 LGHNA and CDR2 YSLEER come from the germline V gene. The CDR3 protein is CASSQDRVSEQYF. Written as DNA, the CDR3 is TGCGCCAGCAGCCAAGATCGAGTATCCGAGCAGTACTTC.

The chain uses TRBV11-2 and TRBJ2-1, with D possibly matching TRBD2 (6 bases). V was pared by 5 bases and J by 7 bases, with 18 bases between. CDR1 is SGHAT and CDR2 is FQNNGV in the germline V gene. CDR3 length: 15 residues. Here the CDR3 reads CASSPLMGGWNEQFF. The CDR3 bases are TGTGCCAGCAGCCCATTAATGGGGGGTTGGAATGAGCAGTTCTTC.

V and J are TRBV6-4 and TRBJ1-6; D perhaps matches TRBD1 (6 bases). Germline V gene lookup returns CDR1 MRHNA and CDR2 SNTAGT. Trimming shortened V by 5 bases and J by 10 bases, and 12 bases separated the two germline ends. The CDR3 loop spans 13 amino acids. The CDR3 here is CASSSTGYSPLHF. For the CDR3, the DNA is TGTGCCAGCAGTTCGACAGGCTACTCACCCCTCCACTTT.

CDR3 DNA: TGTGCCAGCAGCGTAGGATCCGGGACAGGGGTCGGGACCCAGTACTTC. Protein: CASSVGSGTGVGTQYF. This chain joins TRBV9 and TRBJ2-5, with TRBD1 identical over 10 bases. The junction had 9 bases not matched to a gene; V was cut back by 0 bases and J by 7 bases. Per germline, CDR1 SGDLS and CDR2 YYNGEE. The CDR3 is 16 residues long.

This chain connects TRBV27 to TRBJ2-7; weak D call: TRBD1 (5 bases). The CDR3 sequence is 14 residues long. CDR1 and CDR2 from the germline V gene are MNHEY and SMNVEV (reference sequence). V was shortened by 6 bases and J by 2 bases, with 14 bases between the two germline ends. CDR3 sequence: CASRWEQAAYEQYF. The CDR3 DNA sequence: TGTGCCAGCAGGTGGGAACAGGCTGCCTACGAGCAGTACTTC.

The V and J genes are TRBV5-4 and TRBJ2-7; 9 nucleotides agree with TRBD2. The CDR3 runs to 16 residues. Trimming took 1 base from V and 2 from J; bases not matched to a gene: 7. Germline V CDR1 and CDR2: SGHNT, YYREEE (reference sequence). The CDR3: CASSLRAGGTPYEQYF. The DNA for the CDR3 is TGTGCCAGCAGCTTGCGGGCGGGAGGGACTCCCTACGAGCAGTACTTC.

This clone was observed once. V is TRBV15 and J is TRBJ1-4; D uncertain. From germline, CDR1 is LNHNV and CDR2 YYDKDF (reference sequence). The CDR3 contains 15 residues. The V and J ends lost 0 bases and 3 bases respectively, with 8 bases between them. CDR3 loop: CATSRDRAANEKLFF. The CDR3 DNA sequence: TGTGCCACCAGCAGAGATAGGGCGGCTAATGAAAAACTGTTTTTT.

The chain combines TRBV27 with TRBJ2-6; the match to TRBD2 covers 7 bases. J gave up 5 bases and V 6 bases, and 16 bases lay outside the gene matches. Germline values: CDR1 MNHEY, CDR2 SMNVEV (reference sequence). This CDR3 region has 18 residues. The CDR3 sequence: CASSPGGGGVLRANVLTF. CDR3 DNA: TGTGCCAGCAGCCCTGGGGGGGGAGGCGTCCTGAGGGCCAACGTCCTGACTTTC.

This clone is a singleton in its sample. The J gene is TRBJ2-3, the V gene TRBV6-1; tentatively, D is TRBD1 or TRBD2 (5 bases each). Between the trimmed V and J ends, which lost 4 bases and 1 base, there was a span of 12 bases. This CDR3 comprises 15 residues. Germline values: CDR1 MNHNS, CDR2 SASEGT. CDR3 residues: CASSVLVGGTDTQYF. In nucleotides, the CDR3 is TGTGCCAGCAGTGTTCTAGTGGGGGGCACAGATACGCAGTATTTT.

The V gene is TRBV7-6, the J gene TRBJ2-2; the D is unclear. V gave up 0 bases and J gave up 3 bases, with 5 bases separating them. CDR1 SGHVS and CDR2 FNYEAQ come from the germline V gene. This CDR3 has 14 residues. The DNA of the CDR3 is TGTGCCAGCAGCTTAGCGGACGACACCGGGGAGCTGTTTTTT. Its translation is CASSLADDTGELFF. Together with reference TRBV7-6 and TRBJ2-2, the CDR3 gives the full variable domain: GAGVSQSPRYKVTKRGQDVALRCDPISGHVSLYWYRQALGQGPEFLTYFNYEAQQDKSGLPNDRFSAERPEGSISTLTIQRTEQRDSAMYRCASSLADDTGELFFGEGSRLTVL.

The V and J genes are TRBV7-2 and TRBJ2-7; 12 bases align to TRBD2. The CDR3 length is 15 residues. Germline V gene lookup returns CDR1 SGHTA and CDR2 FQGNSA. The V gene end was trimmed by 5 bases and the J gene end by 3 bases; junction bases not matched to a gene: 5. The CDR3 here is CASSRLAGEIYEQYF. The CDR3 DNA follows: TGTGCCAGCAGCCGACTAGCGGGGGAAATCTACGAGCAGTACTTC.

J is TRBJ2-7 and V is TRBV19; possible D gene TRBD1, 5 bases. Germline CDR1 LNHDA, CDR2 SQIVND (reference sequence). V lost 3 bases, J lost 2 bases, and 8 bases lay in between. This CDR3 region has 13 residues. CDR3 nucleotide sequence: TGTGCCAGTAGTATGGGGCAAGCCTACGAGCAGTACTTC. Translated, it gives CASSMGQAYEQYF.

The V gene is TRBV5-8, the J gene TRBJ2-1; 13 nucleotides agree with TRBD2. This CDR3 spans 20 amino acids. Germline values: CDR1 SGHTS, CDR2 YDEGEE. Trimming cost V 5 bases and J 0 bases; bases outside gene matches: 14. The DNA for the CDR3 is TGTGCCAGCAGAGGGCCTCGACTAGCGGGGGGACCCAGCTCCTACAATGAGCAGTTCTTC. Translated, it gives CASRGPRLAGGPSSYNEQFF.

The rearrangement uses TRBV30 and TRBJ2-1; D unresolved. CDR1 and CDR2 from the germline V gene are GTSNPN and SVGIG (reference sequence). The CDR3 sequence is 13 residues long. Trimming cost V 3 bases and J 7 bases, with 13 bases left between them. CDR3 nucleotide sequence: TGTGCCTGGAGCGCACAGACGGGTAATGAGCAGTTCTTC. As protein: CAWSAQTGNEQFF. Variable domain in full (rest from reference TRBV30 and TRBJ2-1): SQTIHQWPATLVQPVGSPLSLECTVEGTSNPNLYWYRQAAGRGLQLLFYSVGIGQISSEVPQNLSASRPQDRQFILSSKKLLLSDSGFYLCAWSAQTGNEQFFGPGTRLTVL.

The J gene is TRBJ2-7, the V gene TRBV27, with D uncertain. V gave up 3 bases and J gave up 4 bases, with 13 bases separating them. Germline CDR1 reads MNHEY; CDR2 reads SMNVEV (reference sequence). The CDR3 loop spans 14 amino acids. CDR3 amino acids: CASSFSRNLYEQYF. DNA for the CDR3: TGTGCCAGCAGTTTTTCCAGAAACCTATACGAGCAGTACTTC.

This chain joins TRBV19 and TRBJ2-7; D is possibly TRBD1 or TRBD2 (6 bases each). Trimming shortened V by 10 bases and J by 3 bases, and 16 bases separated the two germline ends. The CDR3 extends over 13 amino acids. Germline CDR1 LNHDA, CDR2 SQIVND (reference sequence). The CDR3 protein is CATRRGQSYEQYF. For the CDR3, the DNA is TGTGCCACCCGCCGGGGGCAGAGCTACGAGCAGTACTTC.

This clone came up a few times. The chain carries TRBV4-1 and TRBJ1-1, with D possibly matching TRBD1 (5 bases). Germline V gene sequence: CDR1 MGHRA, CDR2 YSYEKL. There are 12 residues in the CDR3. Trimming stripped 7 bases from V and 9 bases from J, with 15 bases between. CDR3 sequence (DNA): TGCGCCAGCAAAACGGGTGGGGGAAAAGCTTTCTTT. Protein sequence: CASKTGGGKAFF.

This sequence joins TRBV7-6 and TRBJ2-7; 8 positions match TRBD1. This CDR3 has 17 residues. Trimming removed 1 base from V and 0 bases from J; junction bases left unmatched: 8. CDR1 is SGHVS, CDR2 FNYEAQ, per germline. The CDR3 region has the DNA TGTGCCAGCAGCTTAGACCCGCAGGGGGCGAGCTCCTACGAGCAGTACTTC. Translation gives CASSLDPQGASSYEQYF.

The rearrangement joins TRBV5-5 to TRBJ2-7; D is perhaps TRBD1 (6 bases). V shed 0 bases and J shed 1 base, with 8 bases lying between them. The CDR3 consists of 14 residues. In germline, CDR1 is SGHKS, CDR2 YYEKEE (reference sequence). In DNA, the CDR3 is TGTGCCAGCAGCTTGGCAGGGGTGTCCTACGAGCAGTACTTC. As protein: CASSLAGVSYEQYF. Together with reference TRBV5-5 and TRBJ2-7, the CDR3 gives the full variable domain: DAGVTQSPTHLIKTRGQQVTLRCSPISGHKSVSWYQQVLGQGPQFIFQYYEKEERGRGNFPDRFSARQFPNYSSELNVNALLLGDSALYLCASSLAGVSYEQYFGPGTRLTVT.

About this clone itself: Other nucleotide sequences in the sample specify the same CDR3. V and J are TRBV6-5 and TRBJ2-7, with D tentatively TRBD1 or TRBD2 (5 bases each). CDR1 and CDR2 (germline): MNHEY, SVGAGI. Trimming left V 0 bases short and J 3 bases short, with 6 bases between. CDR3 size: 13 residues. CDR3 amino acids: CASSYSRGYEQYF. Written as DNA, the CDR3 is TGTGCCAGCAGTTACTCGAGGGGCTACGAGCAGTACTTC.

The V and J genes are TRBV7-9 and TRBJ2-7; maybe TRBD1 (6 bases). Trimming removed 11 bases from V and 4 bases from J, with 21 bases in between. Germline V lookup: CDR1 SEHNR, CDR2 FQNEAQ (reference sequence). The CDR3 has 14 residues. DNA of the CDR3: TGTGCCGTCCACGGGGACACCCTGGGGTACGAGCAGTACTTC. Translated, it gives CAVHGDTLGYEQYF.

The genes are TRBV7-9 and TRBJ2-3; TRBD2 is a possible D gene (6 bases). The CDR3 totals 16 residues. V shed 4 bases and J shed 5 bases, with 19 bases lying between them. Germline V gene sequence: CDR1 SEHNR, CDR2 FQNEAQ (reference sequence). The CDR3 here is CASSSPGLPGIDTQYF. CDR3 DNA: TGTGCCAGCAGCTCTCCGGGACTCCCTGGGATAGATACGCAGTATTTT.

V usage is TRBV6-5 and J usage is TRBJ2-1; no clear D. This CDR3 spans 14 amino acids. In germline, CDR1 is MNHEY, CDR2 SVGAGI. Trimming took off 5 bases at V and 4 bases at J, with 12 bases between the two ends. The CDR3 reads CASSPLGYYNEQFF. CDR3 in DNA: TGTGCCAGCAGTCCCCTGGGGTATTACAATGAGCAGTTCTTC.

The chain links TRBV4-3 to TRBJ2-1; D unclear. CDR1 and CDR2 from the germline V gene are LGHNA and YSLEER. The V end was cut by 0 bases, the J end by 1 base, with 7 bases between. The CDR3 is 15 amino acids. The CDR3 sequence: CASSQDQTSYNEQFF. CDR3 coding DNA: TGCGCCAGCAGCCAAGATCAGACTTCCTACAATGAGCAGTTCTTC.

The gene calls are TRBV4-3 and TRBJ1-3; D not resolved. Germline assignment: CDR1 LGHNA and CDR2 YSLEER. Trimming removed 0 bases from V and 4 bases from J, with 7 bases in between. The CDR3 contains 14 residues. CDR3 DNA sequence: TGCGCCAGCAGCCAAGATGATACAGGAAACACCATATATTTT. Protein: CASSQDDTGNTIYF.

The J gene is TRBJ2-7, the V gene TRBV27; 11 bases are shared with TRBD2. The length of the CDR3 is 15 residues. V lost 5 bases, J lost 3 bases, and 6 bases stayed unmatched. From germline, CDR1 is MNHEY and CDR2 SMNVEV (reference sequence). The CDR3 sequence: CASSPLAGGGYEQYF. The CDR3 nucleotides read TGTGCCAGCAGTCCCTTAGCGGGGGGGGGCTACGAGCAGTACTTC.